This T cell receptor (beta chain) was recorded in a study of CD8 T cells in Susac syndrome. Study-wide context: Of the sequenced Susac syndrome patients, six had active disease and under 10 were in remission.

The authors reverse transcribed 0.5 to 1 ug RNA with random hexamers. Using its own MiXCR run on the immunoSEQ multiplex PCR reads, TCRdb lists one record per CDR3 protein. This sample carries under 2,500 distinct CDR3 sequences, 55% to 70% of them seen once, and the ten largest clones take over 9.5%. The CDR3 has 15 amino acids. V gave up 2 bases and J gave up 9 bases, with 17 bases separating them. CDR1 is SGHTA and CDR2 is FQGTGA in the germline V gene. Staining of CD27 and CD45RA delineated the memory subsets employed in TEMRA sorting. TCR beta was sequenced from blood CD8+ and CD4+ T cells. Both fractions, total CD8+ and sorted CD8+ TEMRA cells, were sequenced.

This TCR derives from a human donor with Susac syndrome. The sequencing sample was made of CD8+ TEMRA cells from PBMCs. Regarding subset: FACS-sorted terminally differentiated effector memory CD8+ T cells re-expressing CD45RA (CD8+ TEMRA). The chain uses TRBV7-3 and TRBJ2-1; D may be TRBD1 (8 bases). In nucleotides, the CDR3 is TGTGCCAGCAGCTTAGTCGGCGGGGGACAGGCTGAGCAGTTCTTC. It yields the protein CASSLVGGGQAEQFF.